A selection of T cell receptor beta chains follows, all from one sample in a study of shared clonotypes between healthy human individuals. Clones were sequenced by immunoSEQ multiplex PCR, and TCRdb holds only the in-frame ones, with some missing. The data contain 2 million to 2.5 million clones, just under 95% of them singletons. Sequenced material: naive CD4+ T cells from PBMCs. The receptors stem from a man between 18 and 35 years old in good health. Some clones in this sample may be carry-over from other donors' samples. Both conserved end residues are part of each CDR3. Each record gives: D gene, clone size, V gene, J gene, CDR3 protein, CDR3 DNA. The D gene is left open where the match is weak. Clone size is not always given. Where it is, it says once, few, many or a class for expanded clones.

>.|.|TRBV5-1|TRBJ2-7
CASSSGRTVGLFYEQYF
TGCGCCAGCAGCTCGGGACGGACCGTGGGGTTGTTCTACGAGCAGTACTTC
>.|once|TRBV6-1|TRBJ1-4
CASRYNVVGNEKLFF
TGTGCCAGCAGATATAACGTGGTGGGTAATGAAAAACTGTTTTTT
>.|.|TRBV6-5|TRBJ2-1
CASSYGKTTEQFF
TGTGCCAGCAGTTACGGAAAGACTACTGAGCAGTTCTTC
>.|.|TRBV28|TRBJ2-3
CASGPGRTDTQYF
TGTGCCAGCGGCCCTGGGCGAACAGATACGCAGTATTTT
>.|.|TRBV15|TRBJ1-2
CATSRDLKGGYANYGYTF
TGTGCCACCAGCAGAGATCTGAAAGGAGGGTACGCTAACTATGGCTACACCTTC
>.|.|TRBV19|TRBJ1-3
CASSIGSIGNTIYF
TGTGCCAGTAGTATAGGGAGCATTGGAAACACCATATATTTT
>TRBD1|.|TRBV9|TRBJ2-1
CASSFQIRDRGASENEQFF
TGTGCCAGCAGCTTTCAGATCCGGGACAGGGGTGCTAGCGAGAATGAGCAGTTCTTC
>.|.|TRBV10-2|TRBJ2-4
CASSEPPGWTKNIQYF
TGCGCCAGCAGTGAGCCCCCGGGATGGACCAAAAACATTCAGTACTTC
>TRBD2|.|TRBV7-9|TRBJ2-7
CASNGAGARPYEQYF
TGTGCCAGCAACGGAGCGGGAGCGAGACCCTACGAGCAGTACTTC
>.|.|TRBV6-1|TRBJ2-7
CASSERFGLQDQQYF
TGTGCCAGCAGTGAAAGGTTCGGACTACAGGACCAGCAGTACTTC
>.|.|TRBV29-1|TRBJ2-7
CSVASSYEQYF
TGCAGCGTTGCTTCCTCCTACGAGCAGTACTTC
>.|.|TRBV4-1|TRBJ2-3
CASSQVPDTQYF
TGCGCCAGCAGCCAAGTCCCGGATACGCAGTATTTT
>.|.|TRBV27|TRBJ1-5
CASRDYAGYNQPQHF
TGTGCCAGCAGAGACTACGCTGGGTACAATCAGCCCCAGCATTTT
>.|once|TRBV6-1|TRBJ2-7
CASSESPGPSYEQYF
TGTGCCAGCAGTGAATCACCAGGGCCCTCCTACGAGCAGTACTTC
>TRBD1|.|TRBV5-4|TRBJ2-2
CASSGDSTTGELFF
TGTGCCAGCAGCGGGGACAGCACCACCGGGGAGCTGTTTTTT
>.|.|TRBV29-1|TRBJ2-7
CSVGGRVGGHEQYF
TGCAGCGTTGGCGGCAGGGTAGGGGGTCACGAGCAGTACTTC
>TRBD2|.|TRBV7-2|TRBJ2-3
CASSPSGRRTDTQYF
TGTGCCAGCAGCCCGAGCGGGAGGAGAACAGATACGCAGTATTTT
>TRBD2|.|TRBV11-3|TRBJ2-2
CASSPGGRKKAGELFF
TGTGCCAGCAGCCCGGGGGGGAGGAAGAAGGCCGGGGAGCTGTTTTTT
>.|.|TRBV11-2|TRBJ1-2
CASSLIGGEDYGYTF
TGTGCCAGCAGCTTGATAGGGGGGGAAGACTATGGCTACACCTTC
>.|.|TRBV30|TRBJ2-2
CAWSVTGTGELFF
TGTGCCTGGAGTGTAACCGGCACCGGGGAGCTGTTTTTT
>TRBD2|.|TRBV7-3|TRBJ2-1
CASSRYGTSSYNEQFF
TGTGCCAGCAGCCGTTACGGGACTAGCTCTTACAATGAGCAGTTCTTC
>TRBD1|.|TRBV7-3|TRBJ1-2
CASSSRQGRHYGYTF
TGTGCCAGCAGCTCCCGACAGGGGCGTCACTATGGCTACACCTTC
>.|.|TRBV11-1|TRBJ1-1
CASSFSGSTEAFF
TGTGCCAGCAGCTTTTCCGGGTCCACTGAAGCTTTCTTT
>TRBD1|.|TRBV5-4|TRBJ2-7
CASSLGQGVSYEQYF
TGTGCCAGCAGCTTGGGACAGGGCGTTTCCTACGAGCAGTACTTC
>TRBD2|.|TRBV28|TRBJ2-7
CASSFEREFTYEQYF
TGTGCCAGCAGTTTCGAGCGGGAGTTCACCTACGAGCAGTACTTC
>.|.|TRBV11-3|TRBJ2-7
CASSYPQNYCRWEYF
TGTGCCAGCAGCTACCCACAGAATTACTGTCGGTGGGAGTACTTC
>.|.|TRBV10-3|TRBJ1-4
CAISESGSATNEKLFF
TGTGCCATCAGTGAGTCGGGCTCGGCAACTAATGAAAAACTGTTTTTT
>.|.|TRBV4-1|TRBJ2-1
CASSQGSSGIYNEQFF
TGCGCCAGCAGCCAAGGTAGTAGCGGTATCTACAATGAGCAGTTCTTC